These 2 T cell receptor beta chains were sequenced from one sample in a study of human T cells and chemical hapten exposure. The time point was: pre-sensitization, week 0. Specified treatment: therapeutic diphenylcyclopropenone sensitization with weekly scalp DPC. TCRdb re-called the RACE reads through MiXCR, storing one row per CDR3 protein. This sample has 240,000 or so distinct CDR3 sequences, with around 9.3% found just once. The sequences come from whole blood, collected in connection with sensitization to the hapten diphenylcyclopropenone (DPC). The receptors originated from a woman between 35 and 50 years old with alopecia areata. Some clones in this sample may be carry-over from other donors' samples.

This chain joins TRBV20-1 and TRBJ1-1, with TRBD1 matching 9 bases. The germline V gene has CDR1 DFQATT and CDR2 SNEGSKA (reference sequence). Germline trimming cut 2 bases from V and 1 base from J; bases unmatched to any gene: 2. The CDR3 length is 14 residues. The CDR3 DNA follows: TGCAGTGCTAGACGGGGACAGGGGAACACTGAAGCTTTCTTT. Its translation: CSARRGQGNTEAFF.

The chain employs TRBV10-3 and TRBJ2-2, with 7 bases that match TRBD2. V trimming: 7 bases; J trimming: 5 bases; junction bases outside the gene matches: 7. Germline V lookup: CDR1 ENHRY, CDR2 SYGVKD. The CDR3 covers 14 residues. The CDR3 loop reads CAIMASGPTGELFF. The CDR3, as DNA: TGTGCCATCATGGCTAGCGGACCGACCGGGGAGCTGTTTTTT.